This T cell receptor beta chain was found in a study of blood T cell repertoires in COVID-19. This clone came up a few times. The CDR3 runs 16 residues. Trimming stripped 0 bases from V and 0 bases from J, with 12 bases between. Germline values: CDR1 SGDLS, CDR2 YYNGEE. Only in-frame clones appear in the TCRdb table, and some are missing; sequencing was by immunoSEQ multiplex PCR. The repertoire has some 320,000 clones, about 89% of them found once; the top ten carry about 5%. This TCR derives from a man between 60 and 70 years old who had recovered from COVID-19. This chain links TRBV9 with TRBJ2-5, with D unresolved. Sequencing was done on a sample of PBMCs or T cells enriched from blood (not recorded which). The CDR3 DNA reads TGTGCCAGCAGCGTAGATCCCACAACGTACCAAGAGACCCAGTACTTC. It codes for CASSVDPTTYQETQYF. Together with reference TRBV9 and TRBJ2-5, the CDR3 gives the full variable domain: DSGVTQTPKHLITATGQRVTLRCSPRSGDLSVYWYQQSLDQGLQFLIQYYNGEERAKGNILERFSAQQFPDLHSELNLSSLELGDSALYFCASSVDPTTYQETQYFGPGTRLLVL.